This T cell receptor beta chain was sequenced for a study of T cell changes during pregnancy in multiple sclerosis. Here immunoSEQ multiplex PCR was the method, and the copy in TCRdb shows in-frame clones only, minus some. Among about 61,000 clones listed, roughly 92% were seen once. Germline CDR1 and CDR2: WSHSY and SAAADI. V lost 6 bases and J lost 5; bases outside the gene matches: 4. This CDR3 comprises 15 residues. Sequences were derived from CD8+ T cells from peripheral blood mononuclear cells, sampled in the third trimester of pregnancy. The chain links TRBV10-2 to TRBJ2-7, with 16 bases fitting TRBD2. This TCR was sampled from a female donor with multiple sclerosis, enrolled in a pregnancy study. Here the CDR3 reads CASRGLAGGPDEQYF. In DNA, the CDR3 is TGCGCCAGCAGGGGACTAGCGGGAGGGCCCGACGAGCAGTACTTC.